This entry lists 19 T cell receptor beta chains sequenced from one sample in a study of blood T cells in healthy people across ages. Combining a sample-barcoded 5' primer with a J-beta primer mix, a second PCR ran for roughly 6 to 12 cycles. A single record per CDR3 protein comes from TCRdb applying MiXCR to the 5' RACE reads. The sample has 550,000 to 800,000 distinct CDR3 sequences; approximately 31% are singletons. Input material: blood. The receptors were gathered from a woman aged 80 or older in good health.

Concerning this clonotype itself: A much larger clone lies a single base off, so this may be a read error. The rearrangement links TRBV11-2 to TRBJ2-5, with 8 nucleotides matching TRBD2. The CDR3 runs to 16 residues. CDR1 SGHAT and CDR2 FQNNGV come from the germline V gene. CDR3: CANSLVTGGGQETQYF. The CDR3 nucleotides read TGTGCCAACAGCTTAGTAACGGGGGGGGGCCAAGAGACCCAGTACTTC.

This clonotype was seen repeatedly, ten times or more. The rearrangement uses TRBV7-2 and TRBJ2-7; no reliable D call. From germline, CDR1 is SGHTA and CDR2 FQGNSA. CDR3 length equals 12 residues. Trimming pared 7 bases from V and 4 bases from J, leaving 11 bases between. As DNA, the CDR3 is TGTGCCAGCACCGACGGACGATACGAGCAGTACTTC. It is translated as CASTDGRYEQYF.

The gene calls are TRBV4-1 and TRBJ2-1, with 8 bases lining up with TRBD2. Germline loops: CDR1 MGHRA, CDR2 YSYEKL. With V trimmed by 1 base and J by 7 bases, 9 bases remained unmatched. The length of the CDR3 is 16 residues. CDR3 sequence (DNA): TGCGCCAGCAGCCAAGTTCCGGGACTAGTAGGGAATGAGCAGTTCTTC. The encoded protein is CASSQVPGLVGNEQFF.

This clonotype turned up a few times. J is TRBJ2-1 and V is TRBV30, with TRBD2 matching 10 bases. The V gene end was trimmed by 2 bases and the J gene end by 7 bases; junction bases not matched to a gene: 8. This CDR3 is built from 15 residues. The V gene's germline CDR1 is GTSNPN and CDR2 SVGIG (reference sequence). CDR3 in DNA: TGTGCCTGGAGTCGAGCGGGGGGGGTTGGGAATGAGCAGTTCTTC. Translated, it gives CAWSRAGGVGNEQFF.

This clonotype was observed a single time. CDR3 residues: CASRNPGQAGNTIYF. The CDR3 DNA reads TGTGCCAGCAGAAATCCGGGACAGGCTGGAAACACCATATATTTT. This chain joins TRBV6-2 or TRBV6-3 and TRBJ1-3; 8 bases are shared with TRBD1. Unmatched junction bases numbered 6, after V lost 6 bases and J lost 2 bases. CDR3 size: 15 residues. Germline V gene lookup returns CDR1 MNHEY and CDR2 SVGEGT.

This clonotype appeared many times. This rearrangement joins TRBV7-2 to TRBJ2-1; D possibly matches TRBD1 or TRBD2 (5 bases each). V was cut by 5 bases and J by 2 bases, with 19 bases left in between. CDR1 and CDR2 (germline): SGHTA, FQGNSA. The CDR3 spans 17 residues. CDR3 sequence (DNA): TGTGCCAGCAGCCCTCCTTCCGGGGCCAGCCCCTACAATGAGCAGTTCTTC. This encodes CASSPPSGASPYNEQFF.

About this clonotype: A much larger clone differs from this one at a single base, so this may be a read error. This rearrangement joins TRBV28 to TRBJ2-5, with D possibly being TRBD2 (6 bases). The J call may be incorrect, as the DNA end agrees better with TRBJ2-7. Germline V gene sequence: CDR1 MDHEN, CDR2 SYDVKM. The CDR3 is 10 amino acids. CDR3 residues: CVSIGGEQYF. The DNA for the CDR3 is TGTGTCAGCATCGGGGGCGAGCAGTACTTC.

In the case of this clonotype: This may arise from a read error, as a much more abundant clone is one base away. The chain employs TRBV4-3 and TRBJ1-2, with a tentative D call TRBD1 (5 bases). The CDR3 runs to 15 residues. Germline-derived CDR1 and CDR2 are LGHNA and YSLEER. V was pared by 7 bases and J by 4 bases, with 19 bases between. The CDR3 protein is CASNRISERGYGYTF. DNA of the CDR3: TGCGCCAGCAACCGAATTTCCGAGAGGGGCTATGGCTACACCTTC.

This chain links TRBV30 with TRBJ1-2; tentatively, D is TRBD1 (5 bases). Germline CDR1 and CDR2: GTSNPN and SVGIG (reference sequence). The CDR3 contains 15 residues. V was trimmed by 4 bases and J by 4 bases, leaving 19 bases between them. This CDR3 reads CAWTKDYGAGYGYTF. The CDR3, as DNA: TGTGCCTGGACAAAAGACTACGGGGCCGGCTATGGCTACACCTTC.

This clonotype appeared a few times. A much larger clonotype is one base distant, so this may be a read error. The genes are TRBV10-3 and TRBJ1-5; the match to TRBD1 covers 7 bases. CDR1 is ENHRY, CDR2 SYGVKD, per germline. This CDR3 region has 14 residues. The CDR3 loop reads CAIRESNRGQPQHF. The CDR3 nucleotides read TGTGCCATCAGGGAGTCGAACAGGGGCCAGCCCCAGCATTTT.

Worth noting for this clonotype: Possible read error: a much larger clone is one base away. This chain uses TRBV4-2 with TRBJ2-7; D is uncertain. Near its end, the DNA agrees better with TRBJ2-5, so the J call may be wrong. Germline values: CDR1 LGHNA, CDR2 YNFKEQ. The CDR3 totals 13 residues. CDR3 sequence reads: CASSQVASETQYF. The CDR3 DNA follows: TGTGCCAGCAGCCAAGTGGCGTCTGAGACCCAGTACTTC.

There are many counts of this clonotype. The chain joins TRBV20-1 to TRBJ2-1; 8 bases agree with TRBD1. The CDR3 is made up of 16 amino acids. J gave up 2 bases and V 5 bases, and 11 bases lay outside the gene matches. In germline, CDR1 is DFQATT, CDR2 SNEGSKA (reference sequence). CDR3 DNA: TGCAGTGCTCAGAGGGCTGGACAGGGAACCTACAATGAGCAGTTCTTC. This sequence encodes CSAQRAGQGTYNEQFF.

This clonotype was seen a handful of times. The chain joins TRBV28 to TRBJ2-1; D is possibly TRBD1 (5 bases). The CDR3 extends over 13 amino acids. Trimming removed 7 bases from V and 6 bases from J, with 13 bases in between. CDR1 MDHEN and CDR2 SYDVKM come from the germline V gene. CDR3 sequence reads: CASIKDTTNEQFF. The CDR3 nucleotides read TGTGCCAGCATTAAGGACACGACCAATGAGCAGTTCTTC.

About this clonotype itself: A much larger clone lies a single base off, so this may be a read error. This chain links TRBV10-3 with TRBJ1-2; D uncertain. Trimming shortened V by 3 bases and J by 8 bases, and 10 bases separated the two germline ends. CDR1 ENHRY and CDR2 SYGVKD come from the germline V gene. The CDR3 length is 12 residues. This chain's CDR3 is CAISDRRGGYTF. CDR3 nucleotide sequence: TGTGCCATCAGTGACAGGCGAGGAGGCTACACCTTC.

This clonotype was counted at least ten times. The chain joins TRBV5-1 to TRBJ1-6; D call uncertain. Germline lookup yields CDR1 SGHRS and CDR2 YFSETQ. The CDR3 is made up of 14 amino acids. V was pared by 2 bases and J by 5 bases, with 8 bases between. CDR3 residues: CASSLQTNNSPLHF. The DNA for the CDR3 is TGCGCCAGCAGCTTACAGACTAATAATTCACCCCTCCACTTT.

The J gene is TRBJ1-5, the V gene TRBV7-9, with D hard to call. Trimming took 6 bases from V and 0 from J, leaving 21 bases between them. This CDR3 contains 18 residues. The germline V gene has CDR1 SEHNR and CDR2 FQNEAQ (reference sequence). The CDR3, as DNA: TGTGCCAGCAGTTACTCGAGTAGAGGAGAGTATAGCAATCAGCCCCAGCATTTT. Amino acids: CASSYSSRGEYSNQPQHF.

The sample holds one count of this clonotype. A read error may explain this, as a much larger clone is one base away. The chain employs TRBV12-3 or TRBV12-4 and TRBJ2-3, with D perhaps TRBD2 (5 bases). This CDR3 is built from 16 residues. The CDR3 region is CASSLSVSSSTDAQYF. CDR3 bases: TGTGCCAGCAGTTTATCGGTGAGCTCTAGCACAGATGCGCAGTATTTT.

This clonotype has a handful of counts. A much larger clone lies a single base off, so this may be a read error. This chain joins TRBV7-9 and TRBJ2-7; TRBD2 matches 11 bases. Germline V gene lookup returns CDR1 SEHNR and CDR2 FQNEAQ (reference sequence). This CDR3 is built from 15 residues. The ends lost 5 bases at V and 7 bases at J; junction bases unmatched: 10. For the CDR3, the DNA is TGTGCCAGCAGCCTTGGTAGCGGGGGGGCCGATGAGCAGTACTTC. It translates to CASSLGSGGADEQYF.

J is TRBJ2-7 and V is TRBV7-2, with no clear D. CDR1 is SGHTA, CDR2 FQGNSA, per germline. CDR3 length: 13 amino acids. V lost 0 bases to trimming and J lost 3 bases, with 6 bases between them. CDR3 in amino acids: CTSSLAQSYEQYF. The CDR3 DNA is TGTACCAGCAGCTTAGCGCAGAGCTACGAGCAGTACTTC.